A selection of T cell receptor beta chains follows, all from one sample in a study of blood T cells in healthy people across ages. TCRdb re-derived calls from the 5' RACE reads in MiXCR, one entry per CDR3 protein. Here the sample spans roughly 800,000 distinct CDR3 sequences, about 37% being singletons. Material for sequencing was blood. The receptor source for this set is a man in his late teens or twenties in good health. CDR3s include the opening cysteine and the closing phenylalanine or tryptophan. The D gene is left open where the match is weak. The listing skips clone size in some rows; elsewhere it reads once, few, many or a size class.

size	V	J	D	DNA	CDR3
-	TRBV18	TRBJ1-5	TRBD1	TGTGCCAGCTCCCCAGTACAGGGGCGGGATCAGCCCCAGCATTTT	CASSPVQGRDQPQHF
-	TRBV12-5	TRBJ2-1	TRBD2	TGTGCTAGTGCCCCTACTAGCGGGGTCGGCAATGAGCAGTTCTTC	CASAPTSGVGNEQFF
-	TRBV5-1	TRBJ2-5	-	TGCGCCAGCAACTTAAGCAACGGGGTAGAGACCCAGTACTTC	CASNLSNGVETQYF
once	TRBV7-2	TRBJ2-4	TRBD2	TGTGCCAGCAGCTTAGTAGCCGGTCGGGGGGGTTTCAAAAGCATTCAGTACTTC	CASSLVAGRGGFKSIQYF
few	TRBV20-1	TRBJ2-7	-	TGCAGTGCTAGAGACAACAGCCTCTACGAGCAGTACTTC	CSARDNSLYEQYF
-	TRBV2	TRBJ2-7	-	TGTGCCAGCAGTGCTTTAGTAGGGGTCTACAATGAGCAGTACTTC	CASSALVGVYNEQYF
-	TRBV5-1	TRBJ2-5	TRBD1	TGCGCCAGCAGATTAGGACAGGGAGAGACCCAGTACTTC	CASRLGQGETQYF
-	TRBV7-2	TRBJ2-3	TRBD1	TGTGCCAGCAGCTGGAGAGGACAGGGGAGCACAGATACGCAGTATTTT	CASSWRGQGSTDTQYF
few	TRBV20-1	TRBJ2-1	TRBD1	TGCAGTGCCGACCGGGGACAGGGTATTCGTGATGAGCAGTTCTTC	CSADRGQGIRDEQFF
-	TRBV10-3	TRBJ2-1	TRBD2	TGTGCCATCAGAAATAGCGGGGCCGGCAATGAGCAGTTCTTC	CAIRNSGAGNEQFF
many	TRBV12-3/TRBV12-4	TRBJ2-1	TRBD1	TGTGCCAGCAGTCCAAACATCGGGACAGATTTCAATGAGCAGTTCTTC	CASSPNIGTDFNEQFF
many	TRBV4-2	TRBJ2-7	-	TGTGCCAGCAGCCAAACAGGGACGGGGTGGCAGTACTTC	CASSQTGTGWQYF
-	TRBV28	TRBJ2-3	-	TGTGCCAGCAGTTCGAGTCAGCAGGGCAGGGCGGATACGCAGTATTTT	CASSSSQQGRADTQYF
-	TRBV10-3	TRBJ2-3	TRBD2	TGTGCCTCACTCCGGAATAGCGGGGGGGCAGATACGCAGTATTTT	CASLRNSGGADTQYF
many	TRBV5-1	TRBJ2-1	-	TGCGCCAGCAGCTTGTCGACGGATGATGAGCAGTTCTTC	CASSLSTDDEQFF
-	TRBV21-1	TRBJ2-3	-	TGTGCCAGCAGCAAAAGCCCAGGGGGGGAGACAGATACGCAGTATTTT	CASSKSPGGETDTQYF
few	TRBV29-1	TRBJ1-1	-	TGCAGCGGTACCGTTGGCACTGAAGCTTTCTTT	CSGTVGTEAFF
few	TRBV12-3/TRBV12-4	TRBJ1-1	-	TGTGCCAGCAGTCCCGCCGGGGGCGAGGTAGAAAAAGCTTTCTTT	CASSPAGGEVEKAFF
-	TRBV3-1	TRBJ1-5	-	TGTGCCAGCAACCTACAGGGCAGCAATCAGCCCCAGCATTTT	CASNLQGSNQPQHF
-	TRBV7-3	TRBJ2-5	TRBD1	TGTGCCAGCAGCCTGACAGGGGAGGTAATAGAGACCCAGTACTTC	CASSLTGEVIETQYF
few	TRBV18	TRBJ1-1	-	TGTGCCAGCTCACGTTCGGTTTGGGACTCGAACACTGAAGCTTTCTTT	CASSRSVWDSNTEAFF
-	TRBV4-2	TRBJ1-6	-	TGTGCCAGCAGCCCCCGAAGCCAGAGAAATTCACCCCTCCACTTT	CASSPRSQRNSPLHF
-	TRBV7-9	TRBJ2-5	-	TGTGCCAGCAGCCCTACAGGGTTCCGTCAAGAGACCCAGTACTTC	CASSPTGFRQETQYF
-	TRBV4-1	TRBJ2-7	-	TGCGCCAGCAGCCAAGATGGAGGACAGAACTACGAGCAGTACTTC	CASSQDGGQNYEQYF
few	TRBV5-1	TRBJ2-5	-	TGCGCCAGCAGCTTGGCACAGCTACAAGAGACCCAGTACTTC	CASSLAQLQETQYF
-	TRBV5-6	TRBJ2-5	-	TGTGCCAGCAGCCCCGGGCCAAGACCCCCCGATGAGCAGTACTTC	CASSPGPRPPDEQYF
-	TRBV4-3	TRBJ2-7	TRBD1	TGCGCCAGCAGCCAAGAAGGACAGGGGGCAGAAATTTACGAGCAGTACTTC	CASSQEGQGAEIYEQYF
-	TRBV12-3/TRBV12-4	TRBJ1-4	-	TGTGCCAGCAGTTTCCCGTCTGATGAACTGTTTTTT	CASSFPSDELFF
few	TRBV4-3	TRBJ1-4	TRBD1	TGCGCCAGCAGCCAAGCCGACAGGGACTCTGAAAAACTGTTTTTT	CASSQADRDSEKLFF
few	TRBV20-1	TRBJ1-1	-	TGCAGTGCGTCTGACCTAGCAGGGAACACTGAAGCTTTCTTT	CSASDLAGNTEAFF
-	TRBV29-1	TRBJ1-4	TRBD1	TGCAGCGCGGGACAGAGTAATGAAAAACTGTTTTTT	CSAGQSNEKLFF
-	TRBV5-5	TRBJ2-7	-	TGTGCCAGCAGCTTGGGAGCCTGCGAGCAGTACTTC	CASSLGACEQYF
many	TRBV7-2	TRBJ2-7	TRBD1	TGTGCCAGCAGCTTAGTTCAGGGGGCCTCCTACGAGCAGTACTTC	CASSLVQGASYEQYF